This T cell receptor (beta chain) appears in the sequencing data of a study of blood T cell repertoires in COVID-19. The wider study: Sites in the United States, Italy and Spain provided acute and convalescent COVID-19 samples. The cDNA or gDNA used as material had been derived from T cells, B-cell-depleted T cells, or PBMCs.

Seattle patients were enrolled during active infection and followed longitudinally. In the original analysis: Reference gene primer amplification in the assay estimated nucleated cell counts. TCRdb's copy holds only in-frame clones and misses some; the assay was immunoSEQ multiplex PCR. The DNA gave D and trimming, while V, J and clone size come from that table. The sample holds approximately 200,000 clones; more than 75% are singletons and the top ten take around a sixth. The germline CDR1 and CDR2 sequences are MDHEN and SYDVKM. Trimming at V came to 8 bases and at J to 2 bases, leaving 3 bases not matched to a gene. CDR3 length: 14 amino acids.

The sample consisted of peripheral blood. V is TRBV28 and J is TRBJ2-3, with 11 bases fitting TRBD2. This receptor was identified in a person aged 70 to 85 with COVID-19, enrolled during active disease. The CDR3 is CASQLAGVTDTQYF. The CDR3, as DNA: TGTGCCAGCCAACTAGCGGGAGTCACAGATACGCAGTATTTT. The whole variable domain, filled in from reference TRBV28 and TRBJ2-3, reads DVKVTQSSRYLVKRTGEKVFLECVQDMDHENMFWYRQDPGLGLRLIYFSYDVKMKEKGDIPEGYSVSREKKERFSLILESASTNQTSMYLCASQLAGVTDTQYFGPGTRLTVL.